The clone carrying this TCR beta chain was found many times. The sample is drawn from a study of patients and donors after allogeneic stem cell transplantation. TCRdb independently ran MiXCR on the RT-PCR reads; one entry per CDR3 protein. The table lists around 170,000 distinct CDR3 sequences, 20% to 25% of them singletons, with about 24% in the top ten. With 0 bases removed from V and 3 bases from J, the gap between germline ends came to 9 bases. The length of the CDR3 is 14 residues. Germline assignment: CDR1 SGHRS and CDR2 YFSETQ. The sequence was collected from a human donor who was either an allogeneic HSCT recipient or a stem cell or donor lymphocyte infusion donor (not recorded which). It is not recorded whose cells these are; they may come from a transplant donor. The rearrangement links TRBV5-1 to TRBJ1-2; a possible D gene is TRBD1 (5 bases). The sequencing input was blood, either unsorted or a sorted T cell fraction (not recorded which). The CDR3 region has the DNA TGCGCCAGCAGCTTGGAGGGCAGGGACTATGGCTACACCTTC. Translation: CASSLEGRDYGYTF. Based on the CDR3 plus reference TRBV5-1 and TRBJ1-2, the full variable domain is KAGVTQTPRYLIKTRGQQVTLSCSPISGHRSVSWYQQTPGQGLQFLFEYFSETQRNKGNFPGRFSGRQFSNSRSEMNVSTLELGDSALYLCASSLEGRDYGYTFGSGTRLTVV.